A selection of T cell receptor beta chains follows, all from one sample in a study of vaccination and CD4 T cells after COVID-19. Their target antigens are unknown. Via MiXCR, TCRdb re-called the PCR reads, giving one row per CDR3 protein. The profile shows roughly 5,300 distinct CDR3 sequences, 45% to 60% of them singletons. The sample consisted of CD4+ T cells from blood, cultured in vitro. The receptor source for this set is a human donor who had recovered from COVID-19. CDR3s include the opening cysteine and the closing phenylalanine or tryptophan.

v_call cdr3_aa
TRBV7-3 CASSRGQEDTEAFF
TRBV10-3 CAISELSSGVYEQYF
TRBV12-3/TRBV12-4 CASSFRRRFGEQYF
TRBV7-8 CASSLIINTGELFF
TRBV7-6 CASSLGGLYNSPLHF
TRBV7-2 CASSLVGLTAGGPSYEQYF
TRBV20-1 CSARDRQNYGYTF
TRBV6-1 CASSPGTGGVIDTQYF
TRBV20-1 CSASVAGRVDTQYF
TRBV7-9 CASSLSGLMNTEAFF
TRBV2 CASRGLLDRSSYNEQFF
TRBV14 CASRRTGDTEAFF
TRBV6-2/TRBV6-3 CASSQTTKTQYF
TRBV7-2 CASSSLTGTGMWEQYF
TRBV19 CASKPHLATDTQYF
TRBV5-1 CASSSYGGTLAFF
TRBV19 CASSIRYGGDGYTF
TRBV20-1 CSAREPSVGTEAFF
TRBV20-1 CSARDSSRGDGNTIYF
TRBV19 CASSVAGRANTGELFF
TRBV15 CATSGLHREGLRETQYF
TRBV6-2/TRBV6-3 CASRTVAKNIQYF
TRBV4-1 CASSQGGGQGLFGRTEAFF
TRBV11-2 CASSPTSGVQTQYF
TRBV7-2 CASSVADTQYF
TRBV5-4 CASSSWGALGGYTF
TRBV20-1 CSASPPGQTMNTEAFF
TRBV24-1 CATSDLSGRNDYEQYF
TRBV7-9 CASSARTGVGYTF
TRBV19 CASSARFSYEQYF
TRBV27 CASSKTGGGIGGELFF
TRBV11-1 CASSQDEGYPDTQYF
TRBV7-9 CASSWLGQGSPGELFF
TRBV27 CASSPLGTPGYGYTF
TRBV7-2 CASSFVSGGRSQYF
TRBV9 CASSVGREGGYTF
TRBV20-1 CSASGGQAYGYTF
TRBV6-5 CASSSGTGNQPQHF
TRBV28 CASRGTRGHQETQYF
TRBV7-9 CASARTGARNEQFF
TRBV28 CASSPSKNYYQPQHF
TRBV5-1 CASSNGVAQQETQYF
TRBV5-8 CASSLAQSGHTVYF
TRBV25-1 CASSDFEDTDTQYF
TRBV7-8 CASSLYGLWSTEAFF
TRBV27 CASSRTNSQSGELFF
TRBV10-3 CAISETGTGSTSGSRGTQYF
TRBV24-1 CATSDGDSEAFF
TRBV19 CASQDGLGSHGYTF
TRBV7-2 CASSHQVYPRQREGYEQYF
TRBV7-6 CASSLSRDRNTGELFF